The 29 T cell receptor beta chains reported below all come from one sample, sequenced in a study of Ad26.COV2.S vaccination and SARS-CoV-2 variants. Indicated treatment: approximately 18 received Ad26.COV2.S at low or high dose, single or two shots; 5 received placebo; per-sample allocation not given. The study sampled participants on day 63 after the first vaccine or placebo injection. TCRdb keeps only in-frame clones here, not all; method: immunoSEQ multiplex PCR. The data contain roughly 380,000 clones, approximately 85% of them singletons. This sample comprised peripheral blood, obtained in a trial of Ad26.COV2.S vaccine versus placebo. The receptors shown here come from a person aged 18 to 65 who received the Ad26.COV2.S COVID-19 vaccine or a placebo.

The chain uses TRBV5-1 and TRBJ2-5; 14 nucleotides match TRBD2. Germline V lookup: CDR1 SGHRS, CDR2 YFSETQ. Trimming removed 3 bases from V and 3 bases from J; junction bases left unmatched: 1. The CDR3 has 15 amino acids. The CDR3 nucleotides read TGCGCCAGCAGCTCGGGACTAGCGGGGGAAGAGACCCAGTACTTC. Its protein product is CASSSGLAGEETQYF.

The gene calls are TRBV27 and TRBJ1-2, with TRBD1 matching 8 bases. CDR1 is MNHEY, CDR2 SMNVEV, per germline (reference sequence). V gave up 5 bases and J gave up 3 bases; unmatched junction bases: 5. CDR3 length: 14 residues. The CDR3 protein is CASSPLDRDYGYTF. The CDR3, as DNA: TGTGCCAGCAGTCCCCTGGACAGGGACTATGGCTACACCTTC.

The chain combines TRBV7-2 with TRBJ2-1; D possibly uses TRBD1 or TRBD2 (6 bases each). From germline, CDR1 is SGHTA and CDR2 FQGNSA. The CDR3 length is 12 residues. Between the trimmed V and J ends, which lost 8 bases and 6 bases, there was a span of 11 bases. The CDR3 here is CASRGRGNEQFF. CDR3 nucleotide sequence: TGTGCCAGCCGGGGGCGGGGCAATGAGCAGTTCTTC.

Notes on this clone: The sample contains more than one DNA sequence encoding this CDR3. This chain connects TRBV28 to TRBJ1-6; 8 positions agree with TRBD1. J gave up 0 bases and V 10 bases, and 5 bases lay outside the gene matches. The V gene's germline CDR1 is MDHEN and CDR2 SYDVKM. This CDR3 spans 15 amino acids. CDR3 loop: CATRTGSSYNSPLHF. CDR3 DNA sequence: TGTGCCACCCGGACAGGGAGCTCCTATAATTCACCCCTCCACTTT.

The V gene is TRBV7-2, the J gene TRBJ2-2, with TRBD2 matching over 12 bases. Germline CDR1 and CDR2: SGHTA and FQGNSA. The CDR3 is made up of 16 amino acids. The trim removed 5 bases at V and 5 bases at J, leaving 6 bases unmatched. CDR3: CASSPGLAGRTGELFF. The CDR3 coding sequence is TGTGCCAGCAGCCCAGGACTAGCGGGGAGAACCGGGGAGCTGTTTTTT.

This chain links TRBV29-1 with TRBJ1-1; tentatively, D is TRBD1 (5 bases). Deletions cut 4 bases from V and 3 bases from J, with 12 bases between. CDR3 length equals 13 residues. CDR1 is SQVTM, CDR2 ANQGSEA, per germline. In nucleotides, the CDR3 is TGCAGCGTTGTGGGGGACTGGTACACTGAAGCTTTCTTT. Protein sequence: CSVVGDWYTEAFF.

The gene calls are TRBV6-2 or TRBV6-3 and TRBJ2-3, with D possibly being TRBD1 or TRBD2 (6 bases each). The CDR3 has 15 amino acids. V was trimmed by 1 base and J by 6 bases, leaving 14 bases between them. Germline CDR1 and CDR2: MNHEY and SVGEGT. As DNA, the CDR3 is TGTGCCAGCAGTTACTGGGGGCAGGGGACTGATACGCAGTATTTT. Protein product: CASSYWGQGTDTQYF.

In its sample, this clone was seen once. The J gene is TRBJ2-7, the V gene TRBV7-2, with D hard to call. CDR1 SGHTA and CDR2 FQGNSA come from the germline V gene. Trimming cost V 0 bases and J 1 base, with 10 bases left between them. The CDR3 covers 15 residues. The CDR3 sequence: CASSLASEVSYEQYF. Here the CDR3 DNA reads TGTGCCAGCAGCTTAGCGAGTGAAGTTTCCTACGAGCAGTACTTC.

This clone was picked up a small number of times. V gene TRBV5-1 combines with J gene TRBJ2-7, with unresolved D. CDR3 size: 14 residues. V was clipped by 1 base and J by 2 bases, with 10 bases between them. Germline V gives CDR1 SGHRS, CDR2 YFSETQ. Here the CDR3 reads CASSLSGSAYEQYF. The DNA of the CDR3 is TGCGCCAGCAGCTTGTCGGGCAGTGCCTACGAGCAGTACTTC.

In nucleotides, the CDR3 is TGTGCCAGCAGCGTAGATTTAGGGTTATACGAGCAGTACTTC. It specifies CASSVDLGLYEQYF. J is TRBJ2-7 and V is TRBV9; no clear D. The length of the CDR3 is 14 residues. Trimming pared 0 bases from V and 4 bases from J, leaving 11 bases between. Germline V gene data show CDR1 as SGDLS and CDR2 as YYNGEE.

V is TRBV7-2 and J is TRBJ2-7; 13 bases align to TRBD2. Per germline, CDR1 SGHTA and CDR2 FQGNSA. V dropped 5 bases and J dropped 7; count of bases not matched to a gene: 11. CDR3 size: 16 residues. CDR3 loop: CASSLSRTSGSREQYF. The CDR3 DNA is TGTGCCAGCAGCCTCAGCCGGACTAGCGGGAGTCGAGAGCAGTACTTC. Complete variable domain (other parts from reference TRBV7-2 and TRBJ2-7): GAGVSQSPSNKVTEKGKDVELRCDPISGHTALYWYRQSLGQGLEFLIYFQGNSAPDKSGLPSDRFSAERTGGSVSTLTIQRTQQEDSAVYLCASSLSRTSGSREQYFGPGTRLTVT.

This chain uses TRBV18 with TRBJ1-2, with D perhaps TRBD1 (5 bases). V lost 8 bases to trimming and J lost 4 bases, with 17 bases between them. The CDR3 length is 14 residues. In germline, CDR1 is KGHSH, CDR2 LQKENI. CDR3 residues: CASLPSPGLYGYTF. The DNA for the CDR3 is TGTGCCAGCCTCCCCAGTCCAGGGCTCTATGGCTACACCTTC. The full variable domain, completed using reference TRBV18 and TRBJ1-2, is NAGVMQNPRHLVRRRGQEARLRCSPMKGHSHVYWYRQLPEEGLKFMVYLQKENIIDESGMPKERFSAEFPKEGPSILRIQQVVRGDSAAYFCASLPSPGLYGYTFGSGTRLTVV.

This clone was counted a single time. The rearrangement uses TRBV7-6 and TRBJ2-1; 14 nucleotides align to TRBD2. The CDR3 consists of 19 residues. The germline V gene encodes CDR1 SGHVS and CDR2 FNYEAQ. V was clipped by 0 bases and J by 4 bases; unmatched bases: 8. For the CDR3, the DNA is TGTGCCAGCAGCTTAGCCCCCGGGACTAGCGGGAGAGATTACAATGAGCAGTTCTTC. The encoded protein is CASSLAPGTSGRDYNEQFF.

The rearrangement joins TRBV5-4 to TRBJ2-3; 8 bases map to TRBD2. From germline, CDR1 is SGHNT and CDR2 YYREEE (reference sequence). The CDR3 is 15 residues long. V shed 0 bases and J 6 bases; nucleotides not matched to a gene: 6. CDR3 loop: CASSLAGRGRDTQYF. CDR3 bases: TGTGCCAGCAGCTTGGCCGGGAGGGGACGCGATACGCAGTATTTT.

The chain couples TRBV28 to TRBJ1-6; D perhaps matches TRBD1 (5 bases). V lost 3 bases to trimming and J lost 7 bases, with 10 bases between them. The V gene's germline CDR1 is MDHEN and CDR2 SYDVKM. The CDR3 consists of 14 residues. CDR3 amino acids: CASSFADRNSPLHF. The CDR3 bases are TGTGCCAGCAGTTTCGCTGACAGAAATTCACCCCTCCACTTT. Complete variable domain (other parts from reference TRBV28 and TRBJ1-6): DVKVTQSSRYLVKRTGEKVFLECVQDMDHENMFWYRQDPGLGLRLIYFSYDVKMKEKGDIPEGYSVSREKKERFSLILESASTNQTSMYLCASSFADRNSPLHFGNGTRLTVT.

This clone appeared once. The V gene is TRBV11-2, the J gene TRBJ2-2; perhaps TRBD1 as D (5 bases). V was pared by 1 base and J by 5 bases, with 8 bases between. Germline lookup yields CDR1 SGHAT and CDR2 FQNNGV. The CDR3 is 14 residues long. In DNA form, the CDR3 reads TGTGCCAGCAGCTTAGGGGCAGGGACCGGGGAGCTGTTTTTT. Its translation is CASSLGAGTGELFF.

The rearrangement joins TRBV14 to TRBJ1-2; 8 bases are shared with TRBD1. CDR1 and CDR2 (germline): SGHDN, FVKESK. CDR3 length: 14 residues. With V trimmed by 1 base and J by 3 bases, 1 base remained unmatched. CDR3 sequence (DNA): TGTGCCAGCAGCCAAGTGGACAGGGACTATGGCTACACCTTC. Protein: CASSQVDRDYGYTF.

The rearrangement joins TRBV7-9 to TRBJ2-5; 8 bases map to TRBD2. V trimming: 5 bases; J trimming: 5 bases; junction bases outside the gene matches: 7. The CDR3 spans 14 residues. Per germline, CDR1 SEHNR and CDR2 FQNEAQ (reference sequence). The CDR3 DNA is TGTGCCAGCAGCCCGCGGGAGGCACTGGAGACCCAGTACTTC. Encoded protein: CASSPREALETQYF. The full variable domain, rest sourced from reference TRBV7-9 and TRBJ2-5, is DTGVSQNPRHKITKRGQNVTFRCDPISEHNRLYWYRQTLGQGPEFLTYFQNEAQLEKSRLLSDRFSAERPKGSFSTLEIQRTEQGDSAMYLCASSPREALETQYFGPGTRLLVL.

The chain links TRBV6-2 or TRBV6-3 to TRBJ2-2; D is perhaps TRBD2 (5 bases). The V gene's germline CDR1 is MNHEY and CDR2 SVGEGT. The CDR3 covers 14 residues. Between the trimmed V and J ends, which lost 5 bases and 4 bases, there was a span of 11 bases. In DNA form, the CDR3 reads TGTGCCAGCAGTACCACTAGAGGCACCGGGGAGCTGTTTTTT. It specifies CASSTTRGTGELFF.

This clone was recorded once. The rearrangement links TRBV5-1 to TRBJ2-6; possible D gene TRBD1, 6 bases. Trimming took off 0 bases at V and 2 bases at J, with 9 bases between the two ends. In germline, CDR1 is SGHRS, CDR2 YFSETQ. The CDR3 has 16 residues. The CDR3 nucleotides are TGCGCCAGCAGCTTGGATACAGGGACTGGGGCCAACGTCCTGACTTTC. Its translation is CASSLDTGTGANVLTF.

V and J are TRBV30 and TRBJ1-6; 9 bases are shared with TRBD1. From germline, CDR1 is GTSNPN and CDR2 SVGIG (reference sequence). The V segment lost 4 bases and the J segment 9 bases; nucleotides outside the gene matches: 10. The CDR3 totals 15 residues. The chain's CDR3 is CAWTTQGAWGSPLHF. CDR3 bases: TGTGCCTGGACCACACAGGGGGCTTGGGGTTCACCCCTCCACTTT.

The rearrangement uses TRBV14 and TRBJ1-6; possible D gene TRBD1, 5 bases. Trimming cost V 0 bases and J 8 bases, with 17 bases left between them. Germline CDR1 reads SGHDN; CDR2 reads FVKESK. The CDR3 runs 17 residues. CDR3: CASSQDKWAGLYSPLHF. DNA of the CDR3: TGTGCCAGCAGCCAAGATAAATGGGCAGGGTTGTATTCACCCCTCCACTTT.

The chain carries TRBV11-2 and TRBJ2-5, with D perhaps assigned TRBD1 or TRBD2 (5 bases each). The CDR3 is 15 residues long. With 4 bases removed from V and 6 bases from J, the gap between germline ends came to 18 bases. CDR1 is SGHAT, CDR2 FQNNGV, per germline. The CDR3 sequence: CASSSIRGPGKTQYF. The DNA of the CDR3 is TGTGCCAGCAGCTCGATCCGGGGCCCCGGAAAGACCCAGTACTTC.

The chain joins TRBV18 to TRBJ2-7; 10 bases match TRBD1. Germline loops: CDR1 KGHSH, CDR2 LQKENI. V lost 3 bases, J lost 2 bases, and 7 bases stayed unmatched. This CDR3 has 16 residues. The chain's CDR3 is CASSPTTGQGPYEQYF. In DNA, the CDR3 is TGTGCCAGCTCACCTACGACGGGACAGGGGCCCTACGAGCAGTACTTC.

Remarks on this clone: At the DNA level, this CDR3 is encoded by other sequences in the same sample as well. J is TRBJ2-2 and V is TRBV9; D is possibly TRBD2 (5 bases). The germline CDR1 and CDR2 sequences are SGDLS and YYNGEE. This CDR3 has 13 residues. Between the trimmed V and J ends, which lost 4 bases and 1 base, there was a span of 5 bases. CDR3 protein: CASSRGNTGELFF. CDR3 nucleotides: TGTGCCAGCAGCCGGGGGAACACCGGGGAGCTGTTTTTT.

The chain combines TRBV6-6 with TRBJ1-2; the D is unclear. CDR1 MNHNY and CDR2 SVGAGI come from the germline V gene (reference sequence). Trimming stripped 0 bases from V and 6 bases from J, with 8 bases between. The CDR3 has 13 residues. This CDR3 reads CASSYSTGNGYTF. CDR3 nucleotides: TGTGCCAGCAGTTACTCGACGGGGAATGGCTACACCTTC.

The gene calls are TRBV10-1 and TRBJ2-2; 8 bases align to TRBD1. This CDR3 has 15 amino acids. V trimming: 3 bases; J trimming: 7 bases; junction bases outside the gene matches: 7. The germline V gene encodes CDR1 WNHNN and CDR2 SYGVQD (reference sequence). The CDR3 is CASSEGQGSFGELFF. The CDR3 coding sequence is TGCGCCAGCAGTGAAGGACAGGGTAGTTTCGGGGAGCTGTTTTTT.

This clone showed up just once. The V gene is TRBV13, the J gene TRBJ2-7; TRBD1 aligns across 10 bases. CDR1 PRHDT and CDR2 FYEKMQ come from the germline V gene (reference sequence). The CDR3 extends over 15 amino acids. V shed 5 bases and J 7 bases; nucleotides not matched to a gene: 11. The chain's CDR3 is CASSTGQGVVVEQYF. The CDR3 DNA sequence: TGTGCCAGCAGCACCGGACAGGGGGTAGTTGTAGAGCAGTACTTC.

V is TRBV28 and J is TRBJ2-2, with 7 positions matching TRBD1. The ends lost 8 bases at V and 5 bases at J; junction bases unmatched: 8. Germline CDR1 MDHEN, CDR2 SYDVKM. CDR3 size: 14 residues. Here the CDR3 reads CASQNRGGTGELFF. In nucleotides, the CDR3 is TGTGCCAGCCAGAACAGGGGCGGTACCGGGGAGCTGTTTTTT.